The subject of this entry is one T cell receptor (beta chain). Its antigen remains undetermined. No qualities accompany the bases; no much larger clone lies one base away. TCRbeta CDR3 regions were amplified from genomic DNA using the immunoSEQ Assay, a bias-controlled multiplex PCR. The published analysis was carried out like this. Within the assay, amplification of reference gene primers was used to estimate how many nucleated cells each sample contained. To quantify the absolute abundance of each unique TCRbeta CDR3 rearrangement, sequence reads were collapsed and filtered. For each sample, productive Simpson clonality was calculated as the square root of Simpson's diversity index across productive rearrangements. The immuneACCESS repertoire file appears here via TCRdb, limited to in-frame rearrangements. These files lack a portion of the clones; in checked studies, under half of the deficit traces to unresolved V genes, and the cause of the others is not known. V and J calls plus clone size are reproduced from that table; the DNA served to infer D and trimming. The sample profile shows approximately 200,000 clones; about 81% of them were found once. The ten largest clonotypes hold about 10% of the sample.

These data are taken from a study of blood T cell repertoires in COVID-19 (dated by TCRdb to about 2020). About the full investigation: The collaborator samples originated in the United States, Italy and Spain and spanned the acute and convalescent phases of COVID-19. The samples were drawn from the first 160 participants of the ongoing ImmuneRACE study and from 1,254 subjects provided by 6 global collaborators. HLA class I and class II types, where available, came from metadata supplied by the sample provider rather than from assay-based typing. A de-identified subject ID, COVID-19 status, age in years and sex were almost always included in the sample metadata. The repertoires were made available in a free public database intended to serve as a resource for research on the immune response to SARS-CoV-2. The prospective study material was composed of cDNA or gDNA derived from T cells, B-cell-depleted T cells, or PBMCs. The dataset comprised deeply sampled blood TCRbeta repertoires from subjects exposed to, actively infected with, or recovered from COVID-19.

The CDR3 sequence holds 13 residues, the cysteine and phenylalanine included. Only the CDR3 DNA is retained, 39 bases long and in frame from the first base. V lost 6 bases and J lost 1 base; the stretch between them is 9 bases long. CDR1 is given as MNHEY and CDR2 as SVGAGI, both from the germline V gene. What the study reported, not specific to this receptor: The amount of clinical and demographic metadata varied by source and participant and was provided uncurated.

One collaborating source in Seattle enrolled patients during active infection and followed them longitudinally through the course of disease. Whole blood was collected in K2EDTA tubes by collaborating institutions according to the institutions' own protocols. For TCRbeta analysis, collaborators shipped samples in one of three forms: frozen whole blood, isolated PBMCs, or DNA extracted from either of those sample types. Sequenced input: peripheral blood. The rearranged chain carries TRBV6-5 and TRBJ1-1; a tentative D call is TRBD1 (6 bases match). The sequence derives from an elderly woman with COVID-19, enrolled during active disease. The CDR3 region: CASSQGSNTEAFF. The DNA sequence is given as TGTGCCAGCAGCCAGGGGTCGAACACTGAAGCTTTCTTT.